Shown below are 8 T cell receptor beta chains from a single sample sequenced in a study of CD8+ T cells in alopecia areata. In each case, RNA was isolated and then reverse transcribed into cDNA as the sequencing template. TCRdb's copy holds only in-frame clones and misses some; the assay was immunoSEQ multiplex PCR. The sample lists 170,000 or so clones; roughly two thirds were seen once. The treatment is: oral pan-JAK inhibitor, 5-10 mg twice daily. Material: CD4+ T cells sorted from blood, obtained at week 4, from a patient treated with tofacitinib. These receptor sequences come from a human donor with alopecia areata.

The table lists this clone with a count of one. CDR3 sequence reads: CSASTVLAEQFF. The CDR3 DNA follows: TGCAGCGCCTCGACAGTTTTGGCTGAGCAGTTCTTC. This rearrangement joins TRBV29-1 to TRBJ2-1, with a weak D call TRBD1 (5 bases). This CDR3 contains 12 residues. The germline V gene encodes CDR1 SQVTM and CDR2 ANQGSEA. The V gene lost 7 bases and the J gene lost 9 bases, with 16 bases spanning the gap.

The chain combines TRBV25-1 with TRBJ1-2, with 8 bases aligning to TRBD1. There are 15 residues in the CDR3. V shed 6 bases, J shed 4 bases, and the junction held 10 bases outside the gene matches. Germline assignment: CDR1 MGHDK and CDR2 SYGVNS. CDR3 loop: CASRQGGQGFYGYTF. In DNA form, the CDR3 reads TGTGCCAGCAGGCAAGGCGGACAGGGATTCTATGGCTACACCTTC.

This clone came up many times. This chain's CDR3 is CASSRGQVGNTIYF. CDR3 DNA sequence: TGTGCCAGCAGCCGGGGACAGGTGGGAAACACCATATATTTT. V usage is TRBV7-9 and J usage is TRBJ1-3; 8 positions match TRBD1. J was trimmed by 4 bases and V by 5 bases; bases with no gene match: 4. The CDR3 is 14 residues long. Germline V gene data show CDR1 as SEHNR and CDR2 as FQNEAQ (reference sequence).

As for this clone: Other DNA sequences from this sample encode an identical CDR3 as well. The genes are TRBV29-1 and TRBJ2-5; D unclear. V was clipped by 4 bases and J by 4 bases, with 4 bases between them. This CDR3 spans 10 amino acids. The germline CDR1 and CDR2 sequences are SQVTM and ANQGSEA. Here the CDR3 reads CSVGPETQYF. The CDR3 region has the DNA TGCAGCGTTGGACCAGAGACCCAGTACTTC.

This clone has just a few counts. The chain is built from TRBV7-2 and TRBJ2-3, with 12 bases aligning to TRBD2. This CDR3 is built from 15 residues. V lost 5 bases, J lost 5 bases, and 5 bases stayed unmatched. CDR1 and CDR2 (germline): SGHTA, FQGNSA. The CDR3 spells CASSQPGLAGDTQYF. In nucleotides, the CDR3 is TGTGCCAGCAGCCAACCGGGACTAGCGGGAGATACGCAGTATTTT.

V gene TRBV30 combines with J gene TRBJ2-5, with 8 bases fitting TRBD1. Germline CDR1 reads GTSNPN; CDR2 reads SVGIG (reference sequence). The CDR3 runs 13 residues. With V trimmed by 4 bases and J by 5 bases, 6 bases remained unmatched. The CDR3 spells CAWNYQGAETQYF. The CDR3 DNA sequence: TGTGCCTGGAATTATCAGGGGGCGGAGACCCAGTACTTC. The full variable domain, its missing parts supplied by reference TRBV30 and TRBJ2-5, is SQTIHQWPATLVQPVGSPLSLECTVEGTSNPNLYWYRQAAGRGLQLLFYSVGIGQISSEVPQNLSASRPQDRQFILSSKKLLLSDSGFYLCAWNYQGAETQYFGPGTRLLVL.

V usage is TRBV5-1 and J usage is TRBJ1-2; D is possibly TRBD1 (6 bases). There are 13 residues in the CDR3. Germline CDR1 SGHRS, CDR2 YFSETQ. V was cut by 0 bases and J by 8 bases, with 11 bases left in between. The CDR3 loop is CASSLGNRDGYTF. The CDR3 region has the DNA TGCGCCAGCAGCTTGGGTAACAGGGACGGCTACACCTTC.

This clone was seen a handful of times. The gene calls are TRBV11-2 and TRBJ2-5; TRBD1 might be the D (6 bases). Between the trimmed V and J ends, which lost 6 bases and 5 bases, there was a span of 7 bases. Germline assignment: CDR1 SGHAT and CDR2 FQNNGV. The CDR3 is made up of 11 amino acids. CDR3 nucleotides: TGTGCCAGCAGGAGGGGGGAGACCCAGTACTTC. This encodes CASRRGETQYF.